A few counts support the clone carrying this T cell receptor beta chain. Its antigen is unidentified. This entry is derived from a study of blood T cells in healthy people across ages. Study-wide findings and caveats: Researchers deemed the diversity estimates from one million T cells underestimates. Strongly correlated with naive T cell percentage was TCR beta diversity.

A sample-barcoded 5' primer and a J-beta primer mix were used in a second PCR of roughly 7 to 11 cycles. MiXCR, applied by TCRdb to the 5' RACE reads, yields one record per CDR3 protein. This table holds over 450,000 distinct CDR3 sequences, less than 25% found once. V was shortened by 5 bases and J by 10 bases, with 16 bases between the two germline ends. In germline, CDR1 is SGHRS, CDR2 YFSETQ. The CDR3 totals 13 residues. The same data also contributed to another study, on T cells of mothers and their children. This second study says: Sequencing revealed no T cell clones that were persistent and microchimeric.

This receptor was taken from a boy younger than 18 in good health. The chain combines TRBV5-1 with TRBJ2-1, with D possibly matching TRBD2 (6 bases). Sequenced: blood. CDR3 nucleotide sequence: TGCGCCAGCAGTTGGGGCCGGGGGAGGGAGCAGTTCTTC. It specifies CASSWGRGREQFF.